These 27 T cell receptor beta chains were sequenced from one sample in a study of preoperative IRX-2 immunotherapy in early breast cancer. The repertoire was sequenced with immunoSEQ multiplex PCR; TCRdb's copy has only in-frame clones and lacks some. The data hold some 22,000 clones, with 90% to 95% observed a single time. Treatment reported: preoperative locoregional IRX-2 cytokine immunotherapy. Here the sequenced sample was tumor tissue, taken after IRX-2 immunotherapy. The receptors were gathered from a human donor with breast cancer.

The table lists this clone with a count of one. The V call is TRBV27, the J call TRBJ2-7; 9 positions match TRBD2. J lost 5 bases, V lost 0 bases, and 5 bases had no gene match. CDR1 is MNHEY and CDR2 is SMNVEV in the germline V gene (reference sequence). This CDR3 is built from 15 residues. The CDR3 nucleotides are TGTGCCAGCAGTTTATCTGGCGGGAGGGCGGACGAGCAGTACTTC. Amino acids: CASSLSGGRADEQYF.

The chain carries TRBV4-2 and TRBJ2-1; 13 bases match TRBD2. The CDR3 is 16 residues long. Germline V gene sequence: CDR1 LGHNA, CDR2 YNFKEQ. The ends lost 0 bases at V and 8 bases at J; junction bases unmatched: 4. The DNA of the CDR3 is TGTGCCAGCAGCCAAGAGGGACTAGCGGGGTACCATGAGCAGTTCTTC. Protein product: CASSQEGLAGYHEQFF.

The V gene is TRBV7-2, the J gene TRBJ2-3; 7 bases are shared with TRBD1. This CDR3 is 15 amino acids long. Germline CDR1 reads SGHTA; CDR2 reads FQGNSA. Trimming cost V 6 bases and J 4 bases; bases outside gene matches: 10. DNA of the CDR3: TGTGCCAGCAGGTACGACAGGGCTTACGCAGATACGCAGTATTTT. Translating it yields CASRYDRAYADTQYF.

This clone occurred once. The CDR3 loop is CASSVGRVNEQFF. The CDR3 DNA reads TGTGCCAGCAGCGTAGGAAGGGTAAATGAGCAGTTCTTC. This chain uses TRBV9 with TRBJ2-1, with D uncertain. This CDR3 spans 13 amino acids. Trimming took off 0 bases at V and 7 bases at J, with 8 bases between the two ends. Germline lookup yields CDR1 SGDLS and CDR2 YYNGEE.

This clone is a singleton in its sample. The chain recombines TRBV4-2 with TRBJ2-1; TRBD2 aligns across 11 bases. The V gene's germline CDR1 is LGHNA and CDR2 YNFKEQ. Trimming took 5 bases from V and 9 from J; bases not matched to a gene: 12. This CDR3 is built from 16 residues. The CDR3 region is CASSNALTSGVSEQFF. CDR3 DNA sequence: TGTGCCAGCAGCAACGCCTTGACTAGCGGGGTGAGTGAGCAGTTCTTC.

The V gene is TRBV4-3, the J gene TRBJ2-2, with 11 nucleotides matching TRBD2. The CDR3 covers 16 residues. Trimming took 4 bases from V and 6 from J; bases not matched to a gene: 7. Looked up from germline, CDR1 is LGHNA and CDR2 is YSLEER. The CDR3 loop reads CASSPLAGAISGELFF. For the CDR3, the DNA is TGCGCCAGCAGCCCACTAGCGGGAGCTATATCCGGGGAGCTGTTTTTT.

The chain has TRBV12-5 and TRBJ1-5; D remains unclear. The CDR3 loop spans 13 amino acids. Germline CDR1 reads LGHNT; CDR2 reads FRNRAP. V was trimmed by 6 bases and J by 0 bases, leaving 6 bases between them. The CDR3: CASGHNSNQPQHF. CDR3 coding DNA: TGTGCTAGTGGACATAATAGCAATCAGCCCCAGCATTTT.

The chain employs TRBV15 and TRBJ2-7; D gene ambiguous. This CDR3 is 13 amino acids long. V lost 3 bases to trimming and J lost 2 bases, with 8 bases between them. The germline CDR1 and CDR2 sequences are LNHNV and YYDKDF (reference sequence). In DNA, the CDR3 is TGTGCCACCAGCAGGGGGTCGCCCTACGAGCAGTACTTC. Protein: CATSRGSPYEQYF.

The rearrangement links TRBV7-3 to TRBJ2-3; D gene unclear. V lost 5 bases and J lost 0, with 9 bases in between. Germline V lookup: CDR1 SGHTA, CDR2 FQGTGA. CDR3 size: 14 residues. The CDR3 spells CASSSSPSTDTQYF. DNA for the CDR3: TGTGCCAGCAGCAGCTCCCCCAGCACAGATACGCAGTATTTT.

This chain joins TRBV7-3 and TRBJ1-1; D unclear. The CDR3 has 14 amino acids. Trimming took 5 bases from V and 5 from J, leaving 15 bases between them. The germline gives CDR1 SGHTA, CDR2 FQGTGA. Here the CDR3 DNA reads TGTGCCAGCAGCCGGGAGGCCCGGGGTACTGAAGCTTTCTTT. Protein: CASSREARGTEAFF.

The V and J genes are TRBV9 and TRBJ2-7; TRBD1 aligns across 10 bases. The germline gives CDR1 SGDLS, CDR2 YYNGEE. CDR3 length equals 14 residues. The V gene end was trimmed by 4 bases and the J gene end by 3 bases; junction bases not matched to a gene: 4. The DNA of the CDR3 is TGTGCCAGCAGCCAGGACAGGGGGAACTACGAGCAGTACTTC. Its translation: CASSQDRGNYEQYF.

The chain couples TRBV2 to TRBJ1-5; D not resolved. CDR1 and CDR2 (germline): SNHLY, FYNNEI. Between the trimmed V and J ends, which lost 4 bases and 7 bases, there was a span of 8 bases. This CDR3 region has 12 residues. The CDR3 spells CASSGSRQPQHF. CDR3 DNA: TGTGCCAGCAGTGGATCACGGCAGCCCCAGCATTTT.

This chain joins TRBV7-3 and TRBJ2-7, with 12 bases lining up with TRBD1. The germline V gene encodes CDR1 SGHTA and CDR2 FQGTGA. The CDR3 is made up of 21 amino acids. J gave up 3 bases and V 2 bases, and 20 bases lay outside the gene matches. CDR3 residues: CASSLRTWGTGQGAFIYEQYF. The CDR3 DNA follows: TGTGCCAGCAGCTTACGCACGTGGGGAACGGGACAGGGGGCGTTCATCTACGAGCAGTACTTC.

The rearrangement links TRBV5-1 to TRBJ2-1, with 8 bases fitting TRBD1. This CDR3 contains 14 residues. V gave up 4 bases and J gave up 9 bases; unmatched junction bases: 9. Looked up from germline, CDR1 is SGHRS and CDR2 is YFSETQ. CDR3 coding DNA: TGCGCCAGCAGCCGTGGACAGGGACGGGGTGAGCAGTTCTTC. Encoded protein: CASSRGQGRGEQFF.

The CDR3 loop reads CASSPRTGELFF. DNA of the CDR3: TGTGCCAGCAGCCCGAGGACCGGGGAGCTGTTTTTT. The chain employs TRBV7-2 and TRBJ2-2; no definite D call. Looked up from germline, CDR1 is SGHTA and CDR2 is FQGNSA. V gave up 5 bases and J gave up 5 bases, with 6 bases separating them. The length of the CDR3 is 12 residues.

This rearrangement joins TRBV4-2 to TRBJ1-1; D is unclear. Trimming cost V 1 base and J 1 base, with 10 bases left between them. The V gene's germline CDR1 is LGHNA and CDR2 YNFKEQ. The CDR3 runs 15 residues. The CDR3 region has the DNA TGTGCCAGCAGCCAAGGGGTGGTACCGAACACTGAAGCTTTCTTT. It specifies CASSQGVVPNTEAFF.

V is TRBV7-2 and J is TRBJ1-5; D not certain. The CDR3 has 15 amino acids. V was cut by 2 bases and J by 0 bases, with 8 bases left in between. In germline, CDR1 is SGHTA, CDR2 FQGNSA. In DNA, the CDR3 is TGTGCCAGCAGCTTATTGCAGAATAGCAATCAGCCCCAGCATTTT. It yields the protein CASSLLQNSNQPQHF. The complete variable domain, with remaining parts taken from reference TRBV7-2 and TRBJ1-5, reads GAGVSQSPSNKVTEKGKDVELRCDPISGHTALYWYRQSLGQGLEFLIYFQGNSAPDKSGLPSDRFSAERTGGSVSTLTIQRTQQEDSAVYLCASSLLQNSNQPQHFGDGTRLSIL.

The rearrangement links TRBV6-4 to TRBJ1-1, with TRBD1 as a possible D gene (6 bases). The length of the CDR3 is 15 residues. V dropped 6 bases and J dropped 5 bases, with 19 bases sitting between them. Looked up from germline, CDR1 is MRHNA and CDR2 is SNTAGT. The CDR3 loop is CASRTNGGAGTEAFF. The DNA for the CDR3 is TGTGCCAGCAGAACGAACGGGGGCGCGGGTACTGAAGCTTTCTTT.

V usage is TRBV28 and J usage is TRBJ2-7; TRBD1 is a possible D gene (5 bases). The germline gives CDR1 MDHEN, CDR2 SYDVKM. Trimming took 4 bases from V and 4 from J, leaving 11 bases between them. The CDR3 is made up of 13 amino acids. For the CDR3, the DNA is TGTGCCAGCAGTTCGGATGACAGATACGAGCAGTACTTC. It yields the protein CASSSDDRYEQYF.

The V gene is TRBV30, the J gene TRBJ2-5; 13 bases are shared with TRBD2. V shed 2 bases, J shed 5 bases, and the junction held 2 bases outside the gene matches. Germline CDR1 reads GTSNPN; CDR2 reads SVGIG (reference sequence). The CDR3 runs 14 residues. The CDR3 loop reads CAWSRTSGSETQYF. The CDR3 DNA sequence: TGTGCCTGGAGTCGGACTAGCGGGAGTGAGACCCAGTACTTC.

This clone was counted a single time. V usage is TRBV6-5 and J usage is TRBJ1-4; TRBD1 matches 8 bases. The length of the CDR3 is 15 residues. The V gene's germline CDR1 is MNHEY and CDR2 SVGAGI. The J segment lost 10 bases and the V segment lost 0 bases, leaving 7 bases of the junction unmatched. CDR3 loop: CASSYSLDRAGKLFF. CDR3 coding DNA: TGTGCCAGCAGTTACTCTCTGGACAGGGCTGGAAAACTGTTTTTT.

This clone was found a few times. The chain has TRBV7-9 and TRBJ1-2; no definite D call. CDR1 is SEHNR, CDR2 FQNEAQ, per germline (reference sequence). V was shortened by 1 base and J by 3 bases, with 3 bases between the two germline ends. This CDR3 contains 12 residues. This CDR3 reads CASSLGDYGYTF. CDR3 DNA sequence: TGTGCCAGCAGCTTAGGAGACTATGGCTACACCTTC.

V and J are TRBV10-2 and TRBJ1-4; maybe TRBD1 (6 bases). There are 16 residues in the CDR3. Germline V gene lookup returns CDR1 WSHSY and CDR2 SAAADI. Trimming left V 4 bases short and J 3 bases short, with 15 bases between. The CDR3 region is CASSVGLTGPNEKLFF. The CDR3 DNA sequence: TGCGCCAGCAGTGTAGGGTTGACAGGCCCTAATGAAAAACTGTTTTTT.

This rearrangement joins TRBV4-3 to TRBJ1-4; a possible D gene is TRBD1 (5 bases). Trimming removed 1 base from V and 11 bases from J, with 20 bases in between. The germline V gene encodes CDR1 LGHNA and CDR2 YSLEER. The CDR3 has 16 amino acids. In DNA form, the CDR3 reads TGCGCCAGCAGCCAAGGAGGCGGGGCCGGGTACGCGAAACTGTTTTTT. As protein: CASSQGGGAGYAKLFF.

The CDR3 spells CAISETGNTEAFF. The DNA for the CDR3 is TGTGCCATCAGTGAGACAGGGAACACTGAAGCTTTCTTT. This chain uses TRBV10-3 with TRBJ1-1, with D maybe TRBD1 (5 bases). Germline V gene sequence: CDR1 ENHRY, CDR2 SYGVKD. V lost 2 bases to trimming and J lost 1 base, with 5 bases between them. CDR3 size: 13 residues.

This rearrangement joins TRBV6-9 to TRBJ1-3, with D possibly matching TRBD1 (6 bases). V lost 3 bases and J lost 3, with 12 bases in between. The CDR3 contains 15 residues. The germline CDR1 and CDR2 sequences are MNHGY and SVAAGI. This CDR3 reads CASSYGGQIGNTIYF. The CDR3 nucleotides read TGTGCCAGCAGTTACGGGGGACAAATTGGAAACACCATATATTTT.

The chain carries TRBV6-5 and TRBJ1-1, with a weak D call TRBD1 (5 bases). V gave up 4 bases and J gave up 7 bases, with 19 bases separating them. Germline assignment: CDR1 MNHEY and CDR2 SVGAGI. The CDR3 is made up of 15 amino acids. The CDR3 reads CASSSPTGRPDEAFF. CDR3 nucleotide sequence: TGTGCCAGCAGTTCCCCCACAGGTCGGCCTGATGAAGCTTTCTTT.